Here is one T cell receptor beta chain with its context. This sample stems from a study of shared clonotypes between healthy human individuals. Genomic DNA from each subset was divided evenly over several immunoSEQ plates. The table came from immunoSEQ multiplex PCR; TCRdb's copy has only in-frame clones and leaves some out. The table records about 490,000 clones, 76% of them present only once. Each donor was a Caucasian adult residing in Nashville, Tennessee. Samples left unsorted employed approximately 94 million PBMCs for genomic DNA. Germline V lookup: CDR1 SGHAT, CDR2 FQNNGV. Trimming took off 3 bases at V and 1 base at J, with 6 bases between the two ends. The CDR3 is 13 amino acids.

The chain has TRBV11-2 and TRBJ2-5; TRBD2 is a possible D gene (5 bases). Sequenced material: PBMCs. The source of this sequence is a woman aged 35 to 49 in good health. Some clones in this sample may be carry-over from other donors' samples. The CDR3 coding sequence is TGTGCCAGCAGCTTTAGCGTCCAAGAGACCCAGTACTTC. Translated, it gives CASSFSVQETQYF.